This T cell receptor beta chain was observed in a study of blood T cells in healthy people across ages. Using a J-beta primer mix together with a sample-barcoded 5' primer, a second PCR was run for about 7 to 12 cycles. From the 5' RACE reads, TCRdb called clonotypes with MiXCR, one entry per CDR3 protein. This table has about 290,000 distinct CDR3 sequences, around 30% appearing once. The V gene lost 0 bases and the J gene lost 5 bases, with 6 bases spanning the gap. The germline gives CDR1 SGHAT, CDR2 FQNNGV. This CDR3 is built from 13 residues. This clonotype was seen repeatedly, ten times or more. What it binds is unknown. Broader study findings: Shifts in expanded clonotypes may have been confounded by donor CMV status, which was unknown.

The sample consisted of blood. The receptor's source is a woman aged 70 to 79 in good health. This sequence joins TRBV11-2 and TRBJ2-3; unclear D gene. The CDR3 sequence: CASSLEPEDTQYF. The CDR3 coding sequence is TGTGCCAGCAGCTTAGAACCCGAAGATACGCAGTATTTT.